Presented here are 18 T cell receptor beta chains from one specimen sequenced in a study of T cell changes during pregnancy in multiple sclerosis. Measured with immunoSEQ multiplex PCR; TCRdb has only the in-frame clones, and not every one. In the table there are tens of thousands of clones, 70% to 90% of which are singletons. The material sequenced was CD8+ T cells from peripheral blood mononuclear cells, taken in the third trimester of pregnancy. These receptors all stem from a female donor with multiple sclerosis, enrolled in a pregnancy study.

The CDR3 DNA reads TGTGCCAGCAGCGACGTGGGGGGATCCTACGAGCAGTACTTC. Encoded protein: CASSDVGGSYEQYF. V and J are TRBV6-1 and TRBJ2-7, with D maybe TRBD2 (6 bases). CDR3 size: 14 residues. CDR1 and CDR2 (germline): MNHNS, SASEGT. Trimming left V 6 bases short and J 1 base short, with 13 bases between.

V is TRBV7-9 and J is TRBJ1-1; TRBD1 might be the D (5 bases). There are 15 residues in the CDR3. Germline V lookup: CDR1 SEHNR, CDR2 FQNEAQ (reference sequence). Between the trimmed V and J ends, which lost 5 bases and 2 bases, there was a span of 15 bases. CDR3 region: CASSQGSATNTEAFF. DNA for the CDR3: TGTGCCAGCAGCCAGGGATCGGCCACAAACACTGAAGCTTTCTTT.

Points on this clone: One junction end does not reproduce the germline sequence, and a read error may be involved. V and J are TRBV19 and TRBJ2-3; 8 bases align to TRBD2. This CDR3 has 12 amino acids. The germline V gene has CDR1 LNHDA and CDR2 SQIVND (reference sequence). The CDR3 DNA is TGTGCCAGTAGAATAGCGGGGGATACGCAGTATTTT. It codes for CASRIAGDTQYF. The whole variable domain, filled in from reference TRBV19 and TRBJ2-3, reads DGGITQSPKYLFRKEGQNVTLSCEQNLNHDAMYWYRQDPGQGLRLIYYSQIVNDFQKGDIAEGYSVSREKKESFPLTVTSAQKNPTAFYLCASRIAGDTQYFGPGTRLTVL.

The chain couples TRBV15 to TRBJ1-2, with 10 bases fitting TRBD1. The CDR3 contains 16 residues. The V segment lost 5 bases and the J segment 0 bases; nucleotides outside the gene matches: 6. Germline CDR1 LNHNV, CDR2 YYDKDF (reference sequence). The CDR3 DNA reads TGTGCCACCAGCTGGGACAGGGGTGCCTCTAACTATGGCTACACCTTC. Protein: CATSWDRGASNYGYTF.

This chain joins TRBV27 and TRBJ2-7, with no clear D. Germline CDR1 is MNHEY and CDR2 is SMNVEV (reference sequence). Trimming stripped 0 bases from V and 2 bases from J, with 5 bases between. The CDR3 totals 13 residues. CDR3 nucleotide sequence: TGTGCCAGCAGTTTATCGGCGGCCTACGAGCAGTACTTC. Residues: CASSLSAAYEQYF.

The rearrangement links TRBV7-2 to TRBJ2-7, with D possibly being TRBD2 (8 bases). Trimming took 5 bases from V and 7 from J, leaving 27 bases between them. The germline CDR1 and CDR2 sequences are SGHTA and FQGNSA. The CDR3 sequence is 17 residues long. The CDR3 region has the DNA TGTGCCAGCAGCCGGACGGCAACTAGCGGTATCAGGGGGGAGCAGTACTTC. Translating gives CASSRTATSGIRGEQYF. Using reference TRBV7-2 and TRBJ2-7 for the parts outside the CDR3, the full variable domain is GAGVSQSPSNKVTEKGKDVELRCDPISGHTALYWYRQSLGQGLEFLIYFQGNSAPDKSGLPSDRFSAERTGGSVSTLTIQRTQQEDSAVYLCASSRTATSGIRGEQYFGPGTRLTVT.

The V gene is TRBV27, the J gene TRBJ2-3; D might be TRBD2 (6 bases). The CDR3 runs 15 residues. Trimming left V 6 bases short and J 2 bases short, with 15 bases between. Germline V gene lookup returns CDR1 MNHEY and CDR2 SMNVEV (reference sequence). The CDR3 region is CASSAPGEPTDTQYF. For the CDR3, the DNA is TGTGCCAGCAGCGCTCCGGGGGAACCCACAGATACGCAGTATTTT.

This clone was observed a few times. The genes are TRBV19 and TRBJ1-1; no clear D gene. There are 12 residues in the CDR3. Trimming took 4 bases from V and 6 from J, leaving 9 bases between them. CDR1 and CDR2 from the germline V gene are LNHDA and SQIVND (reference sequence). The CDR3 spells CASSTDMPEAFF. The CDR3 region has the DNA TGTGCCAGTAGTACCGACATGCCTGAAGCTTTCTTT. The variable domain in full, completed from reference TRBV19 and TRBJ1-1, reads DGGITQSPKYLFRKEGQNVTLSCEQNLNHDAMYWYRQDPGQGLRLIYYSQIVNDFQKGDIAEGYSVSREKKESFPLTVTSAQKNPTAFYLCASSTDMPEAFFGQGTRLTVV.

The gene calls are TRBV7-6 and TRBJ1-5; tentative D call: TRBD1 (5 bases). Between the trimmed V and J ends, which lost 1 base and 2 bases, there was a span of 12 bases. The V gene's germline CDR1 is SGHVS and CDR2 FNYEAQ. This CDR3 is built from 16 residues. The CDR3, as DNA: TGTGCCAGCAGCTTAGACGGCAGGGCGGGCAATCAGCCCCAGCATTTT. Translated, it gives CASSLDGRAGNQPQHF.

J is TRBJ2-7 and V is TRBV7-8; 7 nucleotides line up with TRBD2. Germline CDR1 is SGHVS and CDR2 is FQNEAQ. This CDR3 has 15 amino acids. V was pared by 3 bases and J by 0 bases, with 5 bases of the junction left unmatched. CDR3 nucleotide sequence: TGTGCCAGCAGCTTCGACGGGGGGTACTCCTACGAGCAGTACTTC. Translated, it gives CASSFDGGYSYEQYF.

The chain combines TRBV5-6 with TRBJ1-2; D remains unclear. CDR3 size: 13 residues. Trimming cost V 0 bases and J 4 bases, with 7 bases left between them. CDR1 is SGHDT and CDR2 is YYEEEE in the germline V gene. The CDR3 DNA reads as TGTGCCAGCAGCTTGGAAGTGGCCTATGGCTACACCTTC. The encoded protein is CASSLEVAYGYTF.

The chain has TRBV9 and TRBJ1-2, with D possibly matching TRBD1 (6 bases). In germline, CDR1 is SGDLS, CDR2 YYNGEE. This CDR3 contains 14 residues. Trimming left V 0 bases short and J 4 bases short, with 10 bases between. CDR3 nucleotides: TGTGCCAGCAGCGTAGTGGGGGCCGGCTATGGCTACACCTTC. It specifies CASSVVGAGYGYTF.

The V gene is TRBV12-5, the J gene TRBJ2-7; 8 nucleotides align to TRBD2. This CDR3 is 14 amino acids long. From germline, CDR1 is LGHNT and CDR2 FRNRAP. The V and J ends lost 2 bases and 7 bases, in that order; junction bases with no gene match: 7. The CDR3 is CASGLFGGAGEQYF. CDR3 DNA: TGTGCTAGTGGTTTGTTCGGGGGGGCCGGGGAGCAGTACTTC.

The chain is built from TRBV11-3 and TRBJ2-1, with 8 positions matching TRBD1. The V and J ends lost 0 bases and 8 bases, in that order; junction bases with no gene match: 9. The CDR3 extends over 16 amino acids. Germline lookup yields CDR1 SGHNT and CDR2 YENEEA. CDR3 residues: CASSLDRAGGLDEQFF. The CDR3, as DNA: TGTGCCAGCAGCTTAGATCGGGCAGGGGGCCTCGATGAGCAGTTCTTC.

The V and J genes are TRBV7-8 and TRBJ2-7, with a possible D match to TRBD2 (5 bases). Germline CDR1 SGHVS, CDR2 FQNEAQ. The CDR3 extends over 14 amino acids. Trimming removed 1 base at V and 3 bases at J, with 10 bases between. The CDR3 DNA reads as TGTGCCAGCAGCTTAGGTGGACGGGACTACGAGCAGTACTTC. It encodes CASSLGGRDYEQYF.

V usage is TRBV5-4 and J usage is TRBJ1-4, with 9 bases that match TRBD1. With V trimmed by 3 bases and J by 5 bases, 5 bases remained unmatched. Germline V gives CDR1 SGHNT, CDR2 YYREEE (reference sequence). The CDR3 covers 15 residues. CDR3 in DNA: TGTGCCAGCAGCTATTCCGGGACAGGGAATGAAAAACTGTTTTTT. This gives the protein CASSYSGTGNEKLFF.

This clone was detected a few times. For the CDR3, the DNA is TGTGCCAGCAAGAGGATCTATAGCAATCAGCCCCAGCATTTT. Translated: CASKRIYSNQPQHF. J is TRBJ1-5 and V is TRBV27, with D hard to call. The CDR3 runs 14 residues. Trimming took 7 bases from V and 0 from J, leaving 10 bases between them. Germline CDR1 is MNHEY and CDR2 is SMNVEV (reference sequence).

The gene calls are TRBV4-1 and TRBJ2-3; 11 bases agree with TRBD2. The J segment lost 5 bases and the V segment lost 2 bases, leaving 12 bases of the junction unmatched. The germline CDR1 and CDR2 sequences are MGHRA and YSYEKL. This CDR3 region has 18 residues. CDR3: CASSQQIIAGGPLDTQYF. The DNA for the CDR3 is TGCGCCAGCAGCCAACAAATAATAGCGGGGGGGCCATTAGATACGCAGTATTTT.